These 7 T cell receptor beta chains were sequenced from one sample in a study of human T cells and chemical hapten exposure. Each CDR3 protein gets one entry after TCRdb re-called the RACE reads with MiXCR. The table records 350,000 to 400,000 distinct CDR3 sequences, nearly 6.5% of them present only once. The time point here: patch test 2, 6 weeks after DPC sensitization. As to treatment: therapeutic diphenylcyclopropenone sensitization with weekly scalp DPC. This specimen consisted of whole blood, obtained in connection with sensitization to the hapten diphenylcyclopropenone (DPC). The receptor source for this set is a woman aged 18-29 years with alopecia areata. Some clones in this sample may be carry-over from other donors' samples.

This clonotype occurred many times. This chain links TRBV14 with TRBJ1-1; D uncertain. The CDR3 is 12 amino acids. CDR1 is SGHDN and CDR2 is FVKESK in the germline V gene. Between the trimmed V and J ends, which lost 1 base and 5 bases, there was a span of 5 bases. The CDR3 is CASSQVRTEAFF. CDR3 in DNA: TGTGCCAGCAGCCAAGTCAGGACTGAAGCTTTCTTT.

The gene calls are TRBV9 and TRBJ2-7, with D possibly being TRBD1 or TRBD2 (7 bases each). Germline CDR1 SGDLS, CDR2 YYNGEE. This CDR3 has 15 residues. The germline V and J ends were trimmed by 0 bases and 6 bases, with 16 bases remaining between them. Here the CDR3 reads CASSVGEGAPFEQYF. The CDR3, as DNA: TGTGCCAGCAGCGTAGGGGAGGGGGCCCCCTTCGAGCAGTACTTC.

The genes are TRBV25-1 and TRBJ1-4; 8 bases map to TRBD1. The length of the CDR3 is 14 residues. J was trimmed by 8 bases and V by 1 base; bases with no gene match: 3. From germline, CDR1 is MGHDK and CDR2 SYGVNS. CDR3 sequence: CASSEWDRSEKLFF. The CDR3 DNA follows: TGTGCCAGCAGTGAATGGGACAGGTCGGAAAAACTGTTTTTT.

This sequence joins TRBV29-1 and TRBJ1-2; no reliable D call. The germline V and J ends were trimmed by 4 bases and 4 bases, with 7 bases remaining between them. This CDR3 contains 11 residues. Germline V lookup: CDR1 SQVTM, CDR2 ANQGSEA. CDR3 amino acids: CSVVPVYGYTF. In DNA form, the CDR3 reads TGCAGCGTTGTCCCTGTCTATGGCTACACCTTC.

This clonotype was counted at least ten times. The rearrangement uses TRBV7-2 and TRBJ2-1; 10 nucleotides match TRBD2. The CDR3 loop spans 14 amino acids. Looked up from germline, CDR1 is SGHTA and CDR2 is FQGNSA. V gave up 3 bases and J gave up 15 bases; unmatched junction bases: 11. Written as DNA, the CDR3 is TGTGCCAGCAGCTTGACCTCTAGCGGGGGAGTTTTGTTCTTC. Translated, it gives CASSLTSSGGVLFF.

CDR3: CASSPRGRVSNQPQHF. CDR3 nucleotides: TGTGCCAGCAGCCCACGTGGGCGGGTTAGCAATCAGCCCCAGCATTTT. The V gene is TRBV7-2, the J gene TRBJ1-5; the D is unclear. This CDR3 is 16 amino acids long. From germline, CDR1 is SGHTA and CDR2 FQGNSA. Deletions cut 5 bases from V and 0 bases from J, with 14 bases between. The complete variable domain, with remaining parts taken from reference TRBV7-2 and TRBJ1-5, reads GAGVSQSPSNKVTEKGKDVELRCDPISGHTALYWYRQSLGQGLEFLIYFQGNSAPDKSGLPSDRFSAERTGGSVSTLTIQRTQQEDSAVYLCASSPRGRVSNQPQHFGDGTRLSIL.

With regard to this clonotype: The junction and the germline gene differ at one end; a read error may be behind it. The chain couples TRBV7-8 to TRBJ1-5; the D is unclear. Per germline, CDR1 SGHVS and CDR2 FQNEAQ. This CDR3 has 15 residues. The CDR3 is CASSLELAGNRPQHF. The CDR3 DNA reads as TGTGCCAGCAGCTTAGAATTAGCCGGGAATCGGCCCCAGCATTTT.